The source of this T cell receptor beta chain is a study of vaccination effects on CD4 cells after COVID-19. Study information: In culture with 10 IU/ml IL-2 and 9 to 10 ug/ml peptides, PBMC were grown at some 2 million per well. Study outcomes and limitations: Pronounced clonal contraction occurred in clones induced by infection and by vaccine late after vaccination.

Using immunoSEQ multiplex PCR, the repertoire was profiled, and TCRdb retains in-frame clones only, with some absent. Found here are 40,000 to 55,000 clones, approximately 74% of them singletons; the top ten hold roughly 9.4%. From germline, CDR1 is LGHDT and CDR2 YNNKEL (reference sequence). V lost 7 bases and J 8 bases, leaving 17 bases between the germline ends. CDR3 length: 14 residues. A roughly ten-day culture period preceded the isolation of CD4+ T cells. Days 3 and 7 were when half the medium was replaced with IL-2 medium. This clone has more than one count but fewer than ten. What it binds is unknown.

The source of this sequence is a human donor who had a prior SARS-CoV-2 infection. This material consisted of CD4+ T cells from PBMCs cultured without peptide, taken before COVID-19 vaccination. V and J are TRBV3-1 (or the pseudogene TRBV3-2) and TRBJ2-2; D uncertain. Written as DNA, the CDR3 is TGTGCCAGCAAGCCCGAAGTCAGGATTGGGGAGCTGTTTTTT. Its protein is CASKPEVRIGELFF.